Listed here is a single T cell receptor (beta chain). This entry is derived from a study of blood T cell repertoires in COVID-19. Germline lookup yields CDR1 SGHDT and CDR2 YYEEEE. Trimming removed 1 base from V and 6 bases from J; junction bases left unmatched: 10. The CDR3 extends over 16 amino acids. Per the authors' pipeline: Amplification from reference gene primers served as the basis for estimated nucleated cell counts. TCRdb's copy holds only in-frame clones and misses some; the assay was immunoSEQ multiplex PCR. From that table come the V and J calls and clone size; the DNA was used to work out D and trimming. The data show a few hundred thousand clones, 70% to 90% seen once.

The chain carries TRBV5-6 and TRBJ1-5, with 7 positions matching TRBD1. The sequenced sample was peripheral blood. The receptor was isolated from a woman aged 60-75 years with acute or convalescent COVID-19. CDR3 loop: CASSLSGRGNSQPQHF. The CDR3 coding sequence is TGTGCCAGCAGCTTGTCTGGCAGGGGGAATAGTCAGCCCCAGCATTTT.